A single sample is the source of the 10 T cell receptor beta chains below, sequenced in a study of naive and memory T cell subsets. Four PCR rounds used nested alpha and beta constant region primers plus the SP2 primer. One entry per CDR3 protein results from TCRdb running MiXCR on the 5' RACE reads. The sample has tens of thousands of distinct CDR3 sequences, about a sixth seen once. An oligonucleotide containing a UMI was ligated to the 3' end of TCR cDNA. These TCRs come from a female donor in good health.

This clonotype is medium-sized by share. The chain couples TRBV7-6 to TRBJ1-1; no firm D call. There are 14 residues in the CDR3. V lost 2 bases to trimming and J lost 5 bases, with 12 bases between them. Germline V gene sequence: CDR1 SGHVS, CDR2 FNYEAQ. The CDR3 nucleotides read TGTGCCAGCAGCTTAAAAGAGGGTACGACTGAAGCTTTCTTT. This encodes CASSLKEGTTEAFF.

The chain's CDR3 is CATRSGTLSYNSPLHF. The CDR3 coding sequence is TGTGCCACCCGATCCGGCACCCTCTCCTATAATTCACCCCTCCACTTT. This rearrangement joins TRBV27 to TRBJ1-6; D remains unclear. The CDR3 is made up of 16 amino acids. Germline assignment: CDR1 MNHEY and CDR2 SMNVEV (reference sequence). Trimming cost V 10 bases and J 0 bases, with 16 bases left between them.

In its sample, this clonotype was seen a few times. The chain uses TRBV9 and TRBJ2-5; D may be TRBD1 (6 bases). There are 16 residues in the CDR3. V lost 1 base and J 5 bases, leaving 18 bases between the germline ends. Germline V gives CDR1 SGDLS, CDR2 YYNGEE. The CDR3 sequence: CASSVNRASLGETQYF. The CDR3 DNA is TGTGCCAGCAGCGTAAACAGGGCTAGTCTTGGGGAGACCCAGTACTTC. The full variable domain, in which reference TRBV9 and TRBJ2-5 provide the parts outside the CDR3, is DSGVTQTPKHLITATGQRVTLRCSPRSGDLSVYWYQQSLDQGLQFLIQYYNGEERAKGNILERFSAQQFPDLHSELNLSSLELGDSALYFCASSVNRASLGETQYFGPGTRLLVL.

This clonotype was seen a few times. The chain is built from TRBV5-1 and TRBJ2-6; D remains ambiguous. Per germline, CDR1 SGHRS and CDR2 YFSETQ. V was pared by 6 bases and J by 2 bases, with 15 bases between. The CDR3 runs 16 residues. As DNA, the CDR3 is TGCGCCAGCAATACCGTATCGGGTCCTGGGGCCAACGTCCTGACTTTC. Its protein product is CASNTVSGPGANVLTF.

The table lists this clonotype with many counts. V and J are TRBV20-1 and TRBJ2-5; 7 bases align to TRBD2. The CDR3 is 13 residues long. V dropped 5 bases and J dropped 4; count of bases not matched to a gene: 7. Germline V gene data show CDR1 as DFQATT and CDR2 as SNEGSKA (reference sequence). CDR3 nucleotides: TGCAGTGCTCGCCAGCCTAGCGGAGAGACCCAGTACTTC. This sequence encodes CSARQPSGETQYF.

This clonotype was recorded many times. J is TRBJ1-5 and V is TRBV6-5; tentative D call: TRBD1 (6 bases). The V gene's germline CDR1 is MNHEY and CDR2 SVGAGI. V was trimmed by 6 bases and J by 6 bases, leaving 15 bases between them. The CDR3 has 14 amino acids. CDR3 sequence (DNA): TGTGCCAGCAGCCGTGCAGGGGCAGGTCAGCCCCAGCATTTT. Translating it yields CASSRAGAGQPQHF.

This chain joins TRBV10-3 and TRBJ2-7, with a possible D match to TRBD1 (5 bases). V lost 2 bases to trimming and J lost 2 bases, with 7 bases between them. The CDR3 is 13 residues long. Germline V gives CDR1 ENHRY, CDR2 SYGVKD. CDR3 in DNA: TGTGCCATCAGTGAGGGACAAGCCTACGAGCAGTACTTC. Its translation is CAISEGQAYEQYF.

By share, this clonotype ranks as medium-sized. This chain connects TRBV29-1 to TRBJ2-7; 9 bases are shared with TRBD1. J gave up 10 bases and V 6 bases, and 4 bases lay outside the gene matches. The CDR3 is 10 amino acids. Germline-derived CDR1 and CDR2 are SQVTM and ANQGSEA. The chain's CDR3 is CSVGTGIQYF. CDR3 coding DNA: TGCAGCGTCGGGACAGGGATTCAGTACTTC.

The CDR3: CASSLSWGDTQYF. CDR3 DNA: TGTGCCAGCAGCTTATCTTGGGGGGATACGCAGTATTTT. V is TRBV7-2 and J is TRBJ2-3, with D perhaps being TRBD1 or TRBD2 (5 bases each). This CDR3 has 13 residues. V was cut by 2 bases and J by 6 bases, with 9 bases left in between. Germline values: CDR1 SGHTA, CDR2 FQGNSA.

This clonotype was seen only a few times. The chain links TRBV7-2 to TRBJ2-7, with TRBD1 as a possible D gene (6 bases). Germline V CDR1 and CDR2: SGHTA, FQGNSA. The ends were cut back, 2 bases at V and 3 bases at J, with 11 bases in the middle. There are 14 residues in the CDR3. The CDR3 region is CASSLRDTLYEQYF. Here the CDR3 DNA reads TGTGCCAGCAGCTTACGGGACACTCTCTACGAGCAGTACTTC.